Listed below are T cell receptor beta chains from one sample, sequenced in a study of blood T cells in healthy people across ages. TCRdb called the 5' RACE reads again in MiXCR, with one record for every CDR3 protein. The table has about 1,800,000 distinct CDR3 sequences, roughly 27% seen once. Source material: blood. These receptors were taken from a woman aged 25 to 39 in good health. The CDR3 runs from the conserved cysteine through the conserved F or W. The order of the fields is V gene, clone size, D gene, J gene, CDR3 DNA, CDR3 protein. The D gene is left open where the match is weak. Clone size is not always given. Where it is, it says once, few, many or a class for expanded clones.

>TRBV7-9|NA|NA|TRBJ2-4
TGTGCCAGCAGCCCCGGGACTGCTGGAGGGGCCAAAAACATTCAGTACTTC
CASSPGTAGGAKNIQYF
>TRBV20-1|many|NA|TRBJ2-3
TGCAGTGCCCCTTTTGCGTCAGATACGCAGTATTTT
CSAPFASDTQYF
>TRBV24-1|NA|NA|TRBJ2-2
TGTGCCACCTCTGAGCGGGCCGGGGAGCTGTTTTTT
CATSERAGELFF
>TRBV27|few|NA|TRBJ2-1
TGTGCCAGCAGTTCCATCGGGACTGGCTACAATGAGCAGTTCTTC
CASSSIGTGYNEQFF
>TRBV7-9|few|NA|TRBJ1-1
TGTGCCAGCAGCCTGTGGAGGTCGGGGAACACTGAAGCTTTCTTT
CASSLWRSGNTEAFF
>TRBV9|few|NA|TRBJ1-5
TGTGCCAGCAGCGTAGGGGGGGTCAATCAGCCCCAGCATTTT
CASSVGGVNQPQHF
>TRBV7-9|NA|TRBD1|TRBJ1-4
TGTGCCAGCAGTCTCACATCACAGGGGTTTAATCAAAAGCTGTTTTTT
CASSLTSQGFNQKLFF
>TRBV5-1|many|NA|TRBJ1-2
TGCGCCAGCAGCTTGGACGGGTCTACCTATGGCTACACCTTC
CASSLDGSTYGYTF
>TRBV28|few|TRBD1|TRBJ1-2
TGTGCCAGCAGTTTAACCGGGACAGGGAAGCGCTACACCTTC
CASSLTGTGKRYTF
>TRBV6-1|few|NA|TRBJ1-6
TGTGCCAGCAGCCCCGTACAGGGCCCGGGGCGATCACCCCTCCACTTT
CASSPVQGPGRSPLHF
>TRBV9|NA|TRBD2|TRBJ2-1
TGTGCCAGCAGCCCTAGTGGAGGGACTAGCTTCCCCGGTGAGCAGTTCTTC
CASSPSGGTSFPGEQFF
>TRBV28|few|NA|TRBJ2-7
TGTGCCAGCAGTCCCCTGGGGCTCTACGAGCAGTACTTC
CASSPLGLYEQYF
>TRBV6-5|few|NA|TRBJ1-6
TGTGCCAGCGGGTCCAGGGATAATTCACCCCTCCACTTT
CASGSRDNSPLHF
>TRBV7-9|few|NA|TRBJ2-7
TGTGCCAGCAGCCGAAACCGCGGGGGCGGGAGCTCCTACGAGCAGTACTTC
CASSRNRGGGSSYEQYF
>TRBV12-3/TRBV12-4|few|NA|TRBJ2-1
TGTGCCAGCAGCTCCGCCTGGGGGCGCACCTACAATGAGCAGTTCTTC
CASSSAWGRTYNEQFF
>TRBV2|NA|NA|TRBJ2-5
TGTGCCTCACAGACAGAAGAGACCCAGTACTTC
CASQTEETQYF
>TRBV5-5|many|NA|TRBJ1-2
TGTGCCAGCAGCGGTACACAGGGTGGCTACACCTTC
CASSGTQGGYTF
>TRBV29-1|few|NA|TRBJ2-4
TGCAGCGTTCCAGGTCCCGCCAAAAACATTCAGTACTTC
CSVPGPAKNIQYF
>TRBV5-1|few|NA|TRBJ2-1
TGCGCCAGCAGCTTAGGGGACACTTCCAATGAGCAGTTCTTC
CASSLGDTSNEQFF
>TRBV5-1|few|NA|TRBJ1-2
TGCGCCAGCAGCTTGGAGGGCAGGGAGGAGGGCTACACCTTC
CASSLEGREEGYTF
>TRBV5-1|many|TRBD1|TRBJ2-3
TGCGCCAGCAGCTTTGGGACAGGGGAGGCACATACGCAGTATTTT
CASSFGTGEAHTQYF
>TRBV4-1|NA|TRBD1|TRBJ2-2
TGCGCCAGCAGTCGAGCAGGACAGGGGGCGCAGAGCGGGGAGCTGTTTTTT
CASSRAGQGAQSGELFF
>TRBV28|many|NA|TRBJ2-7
TGTGCCACCGGGGGACACGAGCAGTACTTC
CATGGHEQYF
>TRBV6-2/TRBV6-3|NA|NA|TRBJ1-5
TGTGCCAGCAGTTACCCGGAGCTCCAGCCCCAGCATTTT
CASSYPELQPQHF
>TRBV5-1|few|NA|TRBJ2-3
TGCGCCAGCAGCTTGCAAGCAGGGCGGGATACGCAGTATTTT
CASSLQAGRDTQYF
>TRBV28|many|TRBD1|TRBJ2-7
TGTGCCAGCAGTCTGGGAACAGGGGGAAAGGGCGAGCAGTACTTC
CASSLGTGGKGEQYF
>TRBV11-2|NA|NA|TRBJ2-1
TGTGCCAGCAGCTCAGTTCGGGGCAGGCAGGAGCAGTTCTTC
CASSSVRGRQEQFF
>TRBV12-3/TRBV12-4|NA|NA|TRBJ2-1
TGTGCCAGCAGGTTACGGGGGACGAAATGGGAGTTCTTC
CASRLRGTKWEFF
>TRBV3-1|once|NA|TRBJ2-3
TGTGCCAGCAGCCAAGGGTTAGCGCCCCCCCCAGATACGCAGTATTTT
CASSQGLAPPPDTQYF
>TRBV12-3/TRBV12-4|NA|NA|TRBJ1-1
TGTGCCAGCAGGGCAGGGGAGAGAGACACTGAAGCTTTCTTT
CASRAGERDTEAFF
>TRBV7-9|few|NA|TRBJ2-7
TGTGTCAGCAGCCCTCCCCCCAGGGTTACCGAGCAGTACTTC
CVSSPPPRVTEQYF
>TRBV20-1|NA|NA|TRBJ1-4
TGCAGTGCCACGAGGATTGGTACAACTAATGAAAAACTGTTTTTT
CSATRIGTTNEKLFF
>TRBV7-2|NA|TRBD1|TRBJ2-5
TGTGCCAGCAGCGGACAGGCAGGGGAGACCCAGTACTTC
CASSGQAGETQYF
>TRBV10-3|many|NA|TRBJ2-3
TGTGCCATCGCTCGGGACGGTGCTAGCACAGATACGCAGTATTTT
CAIARDGASTDTQYF
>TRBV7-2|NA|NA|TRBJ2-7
TGTGCCAGCAGCCCCGGACGGAATAACTACGAGCAGTACTTC
CASSPGRNNYEQYF
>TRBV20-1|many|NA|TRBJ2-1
TGCAGTGCTAAGAGCGCCCGCTCCTACAATGAGCAGTTCTTC
CSAKSARSYNEQFF
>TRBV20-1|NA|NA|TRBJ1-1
TGCAGTGCTAGGGTCTTTCCGAACACTGAAGCTTTCTTT
CSARVFPNTEAFF
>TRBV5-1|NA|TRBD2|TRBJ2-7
TGCGCCAGCAGCTTGGAAGCGACTAGCGAGGGCTACGAGCAGTACTTC
CASSLEATSEGYEQYF
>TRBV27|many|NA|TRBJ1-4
TGTGCCAGCAGTTTGAGGGGGTCAGGTGAAAAACTGTTTTTT
CASSLRGSGEKLFF
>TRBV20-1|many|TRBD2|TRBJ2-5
TGCAGTGCTAGATTCTCGCGGGGGGGCGGTCGTGAGACCCAGTACTTC
CSARFSRGGGRETQYF
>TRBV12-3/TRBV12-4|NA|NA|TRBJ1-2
TGTGCCAGCAGCGACGAGTATGGCTACACCTTC
CASSDEYGYTF
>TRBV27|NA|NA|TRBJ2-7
TGTGCCAGCAGTTGGGATCCAGGCCTAACCTACGAGCAGTACTTC
CASSWDPGLTYEQYF
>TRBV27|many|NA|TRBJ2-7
TGTGCCAGCAGTTTATCAGTCAGATACACTTCCTACGAGCAGTACTTC
CASSLSVRYTSYEQYF
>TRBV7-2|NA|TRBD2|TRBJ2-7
TGTGCCAGCGCAAGGACTAGCGGGAGTTACGAGCAGTACTTC
CASARTSGSYEQYF
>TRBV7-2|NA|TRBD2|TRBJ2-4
TGTGCCAGCAGCTTAGTCCGACTAGCGGGAGGGACCAAAAACATTCAGTACTTC
CASSLVRLAGGTKNIQYF
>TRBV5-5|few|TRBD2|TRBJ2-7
TGTGCCAGCAGCTTGACACTAGCGGGAGGTTCCTACGAGCAGTACTTC
CASSLTLAGGSYEQYF
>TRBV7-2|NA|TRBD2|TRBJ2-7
TGTGCCAGCAGCTTAGGACGAGCGGGGGGTTCCTACGAGCAGTACTTC
CASSLGRAGGSYEQYF
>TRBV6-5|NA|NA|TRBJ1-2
TGTGCCAGCAGTTCTCTGACAGGCCCTTCTAACTATGGCTACACCTTC
CASSSLTGPSNYGYTF
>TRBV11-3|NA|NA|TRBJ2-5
TGTGCCAGCAGCTTACTGTCCGGGGGGCAGGGGACCCAGTACTTC
CASSLLSGGQGTQYF
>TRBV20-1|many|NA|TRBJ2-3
TGCAGTGCTAGAGATGCGAGTACGCAGTATTTT
CSARDASTQYF
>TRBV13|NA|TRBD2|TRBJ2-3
TGTGCCAGCAGCTTATGGGCTATATCCGCGGGGAGGGCCGGCGCAGATACGCAGTATTTT
CASSLWAISAGRAGADTQYF
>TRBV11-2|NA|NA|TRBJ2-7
TGTGCCAGCAGCTTTAATATTTACGAGCAGTACTTC
CASSFNIYEQYF
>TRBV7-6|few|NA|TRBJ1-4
TGTGCCAGCAGCTTAGGGATTGGAGGGAATGAAAAACTGTTTTTT
CASSLGIGGNEKLFF
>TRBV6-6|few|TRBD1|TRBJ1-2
TGTACCAGCAGTTATCGGACAGGTCCCAACTATGGCTACACCTTC
CTSSYRTGPNYGYTF